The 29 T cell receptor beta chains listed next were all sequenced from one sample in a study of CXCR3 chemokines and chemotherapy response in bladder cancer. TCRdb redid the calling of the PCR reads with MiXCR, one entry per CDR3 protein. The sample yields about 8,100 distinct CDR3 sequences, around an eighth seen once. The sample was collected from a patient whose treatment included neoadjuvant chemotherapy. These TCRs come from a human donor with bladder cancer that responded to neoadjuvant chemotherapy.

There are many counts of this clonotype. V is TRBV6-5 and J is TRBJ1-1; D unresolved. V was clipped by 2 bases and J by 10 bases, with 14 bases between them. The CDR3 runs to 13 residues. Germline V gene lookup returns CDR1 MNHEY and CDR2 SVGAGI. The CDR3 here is CASSYLPGLGAFF. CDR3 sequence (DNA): TGTGCCAGCAGTTACCTGCCAGGCCTGGGAGCTTTCTTT.

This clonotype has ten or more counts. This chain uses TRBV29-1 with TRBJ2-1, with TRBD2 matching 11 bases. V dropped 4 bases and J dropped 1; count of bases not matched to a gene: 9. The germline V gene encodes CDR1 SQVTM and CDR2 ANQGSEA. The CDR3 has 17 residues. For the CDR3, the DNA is TGCAGCGTTGGGAAGGATAGCGGGGGGGCTTCCTACAATGAGCAGTTCTTC. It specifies CSVGKDSGGASYNEQFF.

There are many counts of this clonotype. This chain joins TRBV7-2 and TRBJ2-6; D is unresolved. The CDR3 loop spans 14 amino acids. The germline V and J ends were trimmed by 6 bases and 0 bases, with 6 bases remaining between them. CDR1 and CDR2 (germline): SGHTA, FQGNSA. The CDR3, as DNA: TGTGCCAGCAGTTTAAGCTCTGGGGCCAACGTCCTGACTTTC. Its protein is CASSLSSGANVLTF. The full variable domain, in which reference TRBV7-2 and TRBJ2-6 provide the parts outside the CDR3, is GAGVSQSPSNKVTEKGKDVELRCDPISGHTALYWYRQSLGQGLEFLIYFQGNSAPDKSGLPSDRFSAERTGGSVSTLTIQRTQQEDSAVYLCASSLSSGANVLTFGAGSRLTVL.

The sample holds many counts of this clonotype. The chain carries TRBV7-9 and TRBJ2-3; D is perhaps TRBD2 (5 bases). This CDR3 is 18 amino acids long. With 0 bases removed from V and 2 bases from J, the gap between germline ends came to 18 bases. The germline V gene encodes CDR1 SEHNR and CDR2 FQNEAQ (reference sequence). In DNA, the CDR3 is TGTGCCAGCAGCTTAGCGGTCATAGTGACTATCAACACAGATACGCAGTATTTT. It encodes CASSLAVIVTINTDTQYF.

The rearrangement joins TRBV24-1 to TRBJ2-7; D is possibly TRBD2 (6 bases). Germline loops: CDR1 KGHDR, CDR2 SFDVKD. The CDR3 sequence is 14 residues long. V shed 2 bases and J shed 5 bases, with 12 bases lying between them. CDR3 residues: CATSDSRGIHEQYF. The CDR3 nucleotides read TGTGCCACCAGTGATTCCCGGGGGATCCACGAGCAGTACTTC.

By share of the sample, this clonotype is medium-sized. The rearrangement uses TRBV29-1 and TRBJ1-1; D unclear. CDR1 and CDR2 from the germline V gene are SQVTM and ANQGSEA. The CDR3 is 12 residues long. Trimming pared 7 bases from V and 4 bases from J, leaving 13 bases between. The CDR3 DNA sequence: TGCAGCGCCAACCCTCGGAGCACTGAAGCTTTCTTT. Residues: CSANPRSTEAFF.

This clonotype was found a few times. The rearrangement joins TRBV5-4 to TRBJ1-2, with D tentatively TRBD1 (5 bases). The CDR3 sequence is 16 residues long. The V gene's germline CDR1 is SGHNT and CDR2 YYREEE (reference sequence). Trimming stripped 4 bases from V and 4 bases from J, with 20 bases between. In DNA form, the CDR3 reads TGTGCCAGCAGCCCCTTGGGGGAGGGCGTTTCCTATGGCTACACCTTC. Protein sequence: CASSPLGEGVSYGYTF.

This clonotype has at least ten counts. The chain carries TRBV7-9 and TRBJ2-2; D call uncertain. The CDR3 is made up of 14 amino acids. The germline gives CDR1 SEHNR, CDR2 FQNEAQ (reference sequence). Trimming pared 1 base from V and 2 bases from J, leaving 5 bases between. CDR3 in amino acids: CASSLVLNTGELFF. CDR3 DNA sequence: TGTGCCAGCAGCTTAGTCCTAAACACCGGGGAGCTGTTTTTT.

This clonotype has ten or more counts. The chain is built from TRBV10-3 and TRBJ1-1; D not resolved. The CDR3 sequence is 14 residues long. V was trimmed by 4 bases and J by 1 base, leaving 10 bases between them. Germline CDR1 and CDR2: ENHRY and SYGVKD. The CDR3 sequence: CAISGAASNTEAFF. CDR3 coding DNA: TGTGCCATCAGTGGGGCAGCCTCGAACACTGAAGCTTTCTTT.

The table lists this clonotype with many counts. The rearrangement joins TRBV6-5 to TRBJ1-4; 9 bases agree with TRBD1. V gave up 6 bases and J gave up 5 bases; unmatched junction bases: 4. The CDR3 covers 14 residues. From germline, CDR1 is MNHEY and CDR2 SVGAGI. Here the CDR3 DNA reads TGTGCCAGCAGAAAGACAGGGGGGAATGAAAAACTGTTTTTT. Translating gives CASRKTGGNEKLFF.

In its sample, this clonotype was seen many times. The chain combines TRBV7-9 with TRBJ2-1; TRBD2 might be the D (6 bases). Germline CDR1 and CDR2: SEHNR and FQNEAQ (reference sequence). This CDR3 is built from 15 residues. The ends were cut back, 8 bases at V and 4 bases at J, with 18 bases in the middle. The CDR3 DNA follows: TGTGCCAGCCGACCGGGACTCAACCAATACAATGAGCAGTTCTTC. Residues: CASRPGLNQYNEQFF.

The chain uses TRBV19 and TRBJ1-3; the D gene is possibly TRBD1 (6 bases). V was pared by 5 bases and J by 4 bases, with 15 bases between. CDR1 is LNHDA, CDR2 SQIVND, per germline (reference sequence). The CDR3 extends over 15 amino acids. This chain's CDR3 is CASSAQGYEGNTIYF. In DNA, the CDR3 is TGTGCCAGTAGTGCACAGGGCTACGAAGGAAACACCATATATTTT.

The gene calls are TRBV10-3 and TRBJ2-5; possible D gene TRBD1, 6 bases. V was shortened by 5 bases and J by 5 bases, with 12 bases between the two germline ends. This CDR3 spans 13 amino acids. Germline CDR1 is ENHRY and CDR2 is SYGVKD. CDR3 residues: CAISRTAGETQYF. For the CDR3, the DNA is TGTGCCATCAGTAGGACAGCCGGGGAGACCCAGTACTTC.

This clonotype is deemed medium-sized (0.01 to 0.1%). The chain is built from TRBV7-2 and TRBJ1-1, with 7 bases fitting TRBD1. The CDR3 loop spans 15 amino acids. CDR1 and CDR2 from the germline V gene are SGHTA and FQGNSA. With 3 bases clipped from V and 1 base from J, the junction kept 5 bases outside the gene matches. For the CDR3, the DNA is TGTGCCAGCAGCTTGGAAACAGGGGCGAACACTGAAGCTTTCTTT. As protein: CASSLETGANTEAFF.

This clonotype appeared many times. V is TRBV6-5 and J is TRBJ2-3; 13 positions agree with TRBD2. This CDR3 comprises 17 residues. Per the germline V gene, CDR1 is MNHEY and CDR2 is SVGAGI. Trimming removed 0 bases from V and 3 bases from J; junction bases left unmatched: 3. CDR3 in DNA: TGTGCCAGCAGTTACTCGACTAGCGGGGGGTATACAGATACGCAGTATTTT. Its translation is CASSYSTSGGYTDTQYF.

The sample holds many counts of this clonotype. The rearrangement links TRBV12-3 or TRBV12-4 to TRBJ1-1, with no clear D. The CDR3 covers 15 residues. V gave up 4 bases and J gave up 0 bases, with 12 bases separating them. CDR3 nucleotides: TGTGCCAGCAGTTATCGACGGGAGATGAACACTGAAGCTTTCTTT. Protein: CASSYRREMNTEAFF.

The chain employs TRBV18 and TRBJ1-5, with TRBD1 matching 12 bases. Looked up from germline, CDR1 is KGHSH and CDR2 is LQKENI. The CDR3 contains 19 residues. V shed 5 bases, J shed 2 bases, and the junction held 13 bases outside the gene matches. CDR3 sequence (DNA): TGTGCCAGCTCAACCACGGGGACAGGGGGCGATTCAGGCAATCAGCCCCAGCATTTT. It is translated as CASSTTGTGGDSGNQPQHF.

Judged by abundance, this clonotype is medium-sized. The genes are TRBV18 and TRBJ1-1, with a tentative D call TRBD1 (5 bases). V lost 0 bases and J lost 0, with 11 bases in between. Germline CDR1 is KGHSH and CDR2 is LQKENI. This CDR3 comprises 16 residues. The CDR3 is CASSPPGRVMNTEAFF. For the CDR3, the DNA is TGTGCCAGCTCACCACCAGGCAGGGTGATGAACACTGAAGCTTTCTTT.

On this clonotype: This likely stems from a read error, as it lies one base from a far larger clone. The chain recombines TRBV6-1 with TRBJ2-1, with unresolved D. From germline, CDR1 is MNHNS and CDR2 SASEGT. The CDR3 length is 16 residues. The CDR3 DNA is TGTGTCAGCAGCCCCCGGCAGATGGGCTCCTACAATGAGCAGTTCTTC. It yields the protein CVSSPRQMGSYNEQFF.

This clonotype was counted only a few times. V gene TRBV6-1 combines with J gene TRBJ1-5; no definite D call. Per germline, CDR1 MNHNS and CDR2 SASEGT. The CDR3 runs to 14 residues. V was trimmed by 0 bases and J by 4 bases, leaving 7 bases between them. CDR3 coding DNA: TGTGCCAGCAGTGAAGCGAACGGAAATCAGCCCCAGCATTTT. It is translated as CASSEANGNQPQHF.

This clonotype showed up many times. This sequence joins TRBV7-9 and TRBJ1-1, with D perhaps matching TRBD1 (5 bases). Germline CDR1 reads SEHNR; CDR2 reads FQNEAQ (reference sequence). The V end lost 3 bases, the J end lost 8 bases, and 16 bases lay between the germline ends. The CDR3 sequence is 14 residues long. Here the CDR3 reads CASSLGGTGGEAFF. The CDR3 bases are TGTGCCAGCAGCTTGGGCGGAACTGGGGGAGAAGCTTTCTTT.

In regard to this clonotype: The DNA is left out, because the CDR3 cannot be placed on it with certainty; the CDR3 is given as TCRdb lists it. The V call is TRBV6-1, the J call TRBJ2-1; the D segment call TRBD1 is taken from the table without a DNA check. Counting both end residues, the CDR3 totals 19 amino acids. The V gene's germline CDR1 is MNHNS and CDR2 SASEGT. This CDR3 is CASSIYLCSVAGLYNEQFF.

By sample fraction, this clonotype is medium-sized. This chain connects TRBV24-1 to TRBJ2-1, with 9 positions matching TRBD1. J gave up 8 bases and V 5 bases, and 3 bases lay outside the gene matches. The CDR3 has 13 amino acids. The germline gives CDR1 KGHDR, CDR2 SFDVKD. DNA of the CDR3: TGTGCCACCAGTGGGGACAGGGTCCATGAGCAGTTCTTC. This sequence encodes CATSGDRVHEQFF.

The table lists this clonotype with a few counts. CDR3 nucleotides: TGTGCCAGCAGCCATACCCCCAGTGCGGACTATGGCTACACCTTC. Amino acid sequence: CASSHTPSADYGYTF. V and J are TRBV7-9 and TRBJ1-2; D remains unclear. V shed 5 bases and J shed 3 bases, with 16 bases lying between them. The germline V gene encodes CDR1 SEHNR and CDR2 FQNEAQ (reference sequence). The CDR3 runs to 15 residues.

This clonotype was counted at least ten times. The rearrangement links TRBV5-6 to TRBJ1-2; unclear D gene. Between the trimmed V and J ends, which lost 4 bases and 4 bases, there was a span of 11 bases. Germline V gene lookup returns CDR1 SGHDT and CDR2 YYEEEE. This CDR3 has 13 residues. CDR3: CASSHGPSYGYTF. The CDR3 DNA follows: TGTGCCAGCAGCCACGGGCCAAGCTATGGCTACACCTTC. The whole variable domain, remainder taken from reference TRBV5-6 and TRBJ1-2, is DAGVTQSPTHLIKTRGQQVTLRCSPKSGHDTVSWYQQALGQGPQFIFQYYEEEERQRGNFPDRFSGHQFPNYSSELNVNALLLGDSALYLCASSHGPSYGYTFGSGTRLTVV.

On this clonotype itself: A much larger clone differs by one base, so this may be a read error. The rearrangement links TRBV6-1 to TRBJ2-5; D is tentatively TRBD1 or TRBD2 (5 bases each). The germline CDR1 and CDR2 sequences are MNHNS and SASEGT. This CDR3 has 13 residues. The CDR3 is CASSYQGTGTRYF. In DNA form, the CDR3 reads TGTGCCAGCAGTTACCAAGGGACGGGGACCCGGTACTTC.

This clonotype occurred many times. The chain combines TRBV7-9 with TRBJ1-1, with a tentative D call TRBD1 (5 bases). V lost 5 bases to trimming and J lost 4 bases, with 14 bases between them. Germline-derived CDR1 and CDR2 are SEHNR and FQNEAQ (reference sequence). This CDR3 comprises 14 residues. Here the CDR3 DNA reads TGTGCCAGCAGCCAAACGGGCGGGGGCACTGAAGCTTTCTTT. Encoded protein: CASSQTGGGTEAFF.

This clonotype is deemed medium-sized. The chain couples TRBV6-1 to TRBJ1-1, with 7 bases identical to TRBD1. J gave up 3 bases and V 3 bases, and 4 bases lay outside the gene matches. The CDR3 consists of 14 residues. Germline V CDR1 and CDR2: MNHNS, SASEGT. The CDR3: CASSEWDRYTEAFF. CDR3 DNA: TGTGCCAGCAGTGAGTGGGACAGATACACTGAAGCTTTCTTT.

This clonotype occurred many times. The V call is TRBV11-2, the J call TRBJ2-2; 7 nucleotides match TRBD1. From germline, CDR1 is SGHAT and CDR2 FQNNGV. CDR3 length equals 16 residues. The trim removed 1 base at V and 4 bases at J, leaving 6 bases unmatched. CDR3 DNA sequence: TGTGCCAGCAGCTTAGTACAGGGGATTAGCACCGGGGAGCTGTTTTTT. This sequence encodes CASSLVQGISTGELFF.